These T cell receptor beta chains were read from a single sample in a study of T cells after yellow fever vaccination. One entry per CDR3 protein, called by TCRdb with MiXCR from the 5' RACE reads. This sample yields 250,000 to 300,000 distinct CDR3 sequences, of which roughly 13% are seen a single time; roughly 0.5% belongs to the top ten. The specimen comprised CD4+ T cells sorted from PBMCs, sampled 45 days after the yellow fever booster vaccination. These receptor sequences come from a man aged 30 to 39 who received the YFV17D yellow fever vaccine. Both conserved end residues are part of each CDR3. Fields, in order: J gene, clone size, V gene, D gene, CDR3 DNA, CDR3 protein. D genes are given only for firm matches. Size is omitted from some rows. Given values are once, few, many or a class for expanded clones.

>TRBJ2-5|few|TRBV7-2|TRBD2
TGTGCCAGCAGCTTCGCGCGGGAGGTGGAGACCCAGTACTTC
CASSFAREVETQYF
>TRBJ1-6|few|TRBV5-1|.
TGCGCCAGCAGCTTGTCAGGACAGCCTTCACCCCTCCACTTT
CASSLSGQPSPLHF
>TRBJ2-7|few|TRBV27|TRBD1
TGTGCCAGCAGTTTATCCCGGGACAGGCTATACGAGCAGTACTTC
CASSLSRDRLYEQYF
>TRBJ2-2|.|TRBV4-3|TRBD2
TGCGCCAGCAGCCAAGATGCCCCTAGCGGGAGGCTTAACACCGGGGAGCTGTTTTTT
CASSQDAPSGRLNTGELFF
>TRBJ1-6|.|TRBV5-1|.
TGCGCCAGCGCTCCTCAAGGGTCAGGGGATAATTCACCCCTCCACTTT
CASAPQGSGDNSPLHF
>TRBJ1-2|.|TRBV10-3|.
TGTGCCATCAGCCTACAGGGTAAAGACGGCTACACCTTC
CAISLQGKDGYTF
>TRBJ2-2|.|TRBV7-9|TRBD2
TGTGCCAGCAGCAAGAGGGACTACCTCGCGAACACCGGGGAGCTGTTTTTT
CASSKRDYLANTGELFF
>TRBJ2-2|few|TRBV7-7|.
TGTGCTAGCAGCTTAGGATCAGCATCCGGGGAGCTGTTTTTT
CASSLGSASGELFF
>TRBJ2-1|few|TRBV5-1|.
TGCGCCAGCAGACCCTTGGGCGGCAGCTCCTACAATGAGCAGTTCTTC
CASRPLGGSSYNEQFF
>TRBJ2-3|few|TRBV6-6|.
TGTGCCAGCAGTCGGGACAGCACAGATACGCAGTATTTT
CASSRDSTDTQYF
>TRBJ2-3|.|TRBV3-1|.
TGTGCCAGCAGCCTTCGGGCCTCGCCGGCGCCAGATACGCAGTATTTT
CASSLRASPAPDTQYF
>TRBJ2-5|.|TRBV6-5|TRBD1
TGTGCCAGCAGTTCTAACAGGGGGCAGAAAGAGACCCAGTACTTC
CASSSNRGQKETQYF
>TRBJ2-1|.|TRBV7-8|.
TGTGCCAGCAGGACAAGAGGGGGAAAAGACTCCTACAATGAGCAGTTCTTC
CASRTRGGKDSYNEQFF
>TRBJ2-3|.|TRBV12-3/TRBV12-4|.
TGTGCCAGCAGTTTAGCGGGGACGGTCACAGATACGCAGTATTTT
CASSLAGTVTDTQYF
>TRBJ2-6|.|TRBV7-9|.
TGTGCCAGCAGCTTAAGCAGAACTGGGGCCAACGTCCTGACTTTC
CASSLSRTGANVLTF
>TRBJ2-1|many|TRBV7-9|.
TGTGCCAGCACCCGGCGCGAGATCCATGAGCAGTTCTTC
CASTRREIHEQFF
>TRBJ2-5|.|TRBV7-8|TRBD1
TGTGCCAGCAGCTTAACCAGGGGGCAAGAGACCCAGTACTTC
CASSLTRGQETQYF
>TRBJ2-4|.|TRBV3-1|.
TGTGCCAGCAGCCAAGATTGGTCGGGCGGGATTCAGTACTTC
CASSQDWSGGIQYF
>TRBJ2-1|.|TRBV14|.
TGTGCCAGCAGCCTGTTGGGACCCCCTCGGAAGGGCGGTGAGCAGTTCTTC
CASSLLGPPRKGGEQFF
>TRBJ1-4|few|TRBV27|TRBD1
TGTGCCAGCAGTTTCAGGGGGCTTAATGAAAAACTGTTTTTT
CASSFRGLNEKLFF
>TRBJ2-2|.|TRBV5-1|.
TGCGCCAGCAGCTTGCCTAGCCTGAACACCGGGGAGCTGTTTTTT
CASSLPSLNTGELFF
>TRBJ2-3|once|TRBV27|.
TGTGCCAGCAGTTCCCCCGGGAGACGCGATACGCAGTATTTT
CASSSPGRRDTQYF
>TRBJ2-4|few|TRBV4-3|TRBD2
TGCGCCAGCAGCCAAGATCTGGGCGGGAGGACGGGAAACATTCAGTACTTC
CASSQDLGGRTGNIQYF
>TRBJ2-3|.|TRBV7-9|.
TGTGCCAGCAGCTTCCCGGGCAGCGGTACGCAGTATTTT
CASSFPGSGTQYF
>TRBJ1-1|.|TRBV20-1|TRBD1
TGCAGTGCTAGCCAAGAGCGACAGGGGCGGAGGTTCGACACTGAAGCTTTCTTT
CSASQERQGRRFDTEAFF
>TRBJ2-1|few|TRBV20-1|TRBD2
TGCAGTGCAAGGACTAGCGGACGCCGCAATGAGCAGTTCTTC
CSARTSGRRNEQFF
>TRBJ2-2|few|TRBV27|.
TGTGCCAGCAGTTTTGATCTAGCCGGGGAGCTGTTTTTT
CASSFDLAGELFF
>TRBJ2-5|.|TRBV11-2|.
TGTGCCAGCAGCGCCGGTGTAACGGAGACCCAGTACTTC
CASSAGVTETQYF
>TRBJ1-1|.|TRBV24-1|.
TGTGCCACCAGTGATTTGCCTACAGGGAACACTGAAGCTTTCTTT
CATSDLPTGNTEAFF
>TRBJ2-7|few|TRBV20-1|TRBD2
TGCAGTGCTAGGGAATCTAGCGGGGATTACTCCTACGAGCAGTACTTC
CSARESSGDYSYEQYF
>TRBJ2-7|.|TRBV6-5|.
TGTGCCAGCAGTTACTCACGACAGTCCTACGAGCAGTACTTC
CASSYSRQSYEQYF
>TRBJ1-3|few|TRBV20-1|TRBD1
TGCAGTGCTAGAGATGGACAGGGCGCCATTTTTGGAAACACCATATATTTT
CSARDGQGAIFGNTIYF
>TRBJ2-2|few|TRBV10-1|TRBD1
TGCGCCAGCAGACACCCCCGGGACAGGGGGCGCGACACCGGGGAGCTGTTTTTT
CASRHPRDRGRDTGELFF
>TRBJ2-1|few|TRBV18|.
TGTGCCAGCTCACTGGACTCCCCACGGGGTGAGCAGTTCTTC
CASSLDSPRGEQFF
>TRBJ1-3|.|TRBV10-3|.
TGTGCCACCTCTCTCAGGGAATCGAGAGGAAACACCATATATTTT
CATSLRESRGNTIYF
>TRBJ2-5|few|TRBV18|.
TGTGCCAGCTCACGGTTTTCACGGGACATTACTCAAGAGACCCAGTACTTC
CASSRFSRDITQETQYF
>TRBJ1-1|few|TRBV29-1|.
TGCAGCGTTGTTTATGCCGGATTTAACACTGAAGCTTTCTTT
CSVVYAGFNTEAFF
>TRBJ2-1|.|TRBV10-3|TRBD2
TGTGCCATCAGTGGCGCAGCGGGAGTGGGGTACAATGAGCAGTTCTTC
CAISGAAGVGYNEQFF
>TRBJ1-4|few|TRBV29-1|.
TGTACTGGACAGTATAATGAAAAACTGTTTTTT
CTGQYNEKLFF
>TRBJ1-6|few|TRBV3-1|.
TGTGCCAGCAGCCAAGAAGGGAGGTTCGAGGGCCTCCACTTT
CASSQEGRFEGLHF
>TRBJ2-7|.|TRBV20-1|.
TGCAGTGCTTTACCAGGACGTATCCGTTACGAGCAGTACTTC
CSALPGRIRYEQYF
>TRBJ2-3|.|TRBV20-1|.
TGCAGTGCTAGGCTCCCTACAGATACGCAGTATTTT
CSARLPTDTQYF
>TRBJ2-6|.|TRBV5-1|.
TGCGCCAGCAGCCGATTTGATACAGGAACCGGGGCCAACGTCCTGACTTTC
CASSRFDTGTGANVLTF
>TRBJ2-2|.|TRBV9|TRBD1
TGTGCCAGCAGCACCGCAGGGGGCGGAGGCGGGGAGCTGTTTTTT
CASSTAGGGGGELFF
>TRBJ1-5|.|TRBV3-1|TRBD1
TGTGCCAGCAGCCAAAACAGGGGCCGCAATCAGCCCCAGCATTTT
CASSQNRGRNQPQHF
>TRBJ2-5|few|TRBV15|TRBD2
TGTGCCACCAGCAGAGGGGAGGGACAAGAGACCCAGTACTTC
CATSRGEGQETQYF